The 3 T cell receptor beta chains reported below all come from one sample, sequenced in a study of blood T cell repertoires in COVID-19. The assay was immunoSEQ multiplex PCR, and TCRdb's table has in-frame clones only and misses some. The data hold roughly 78,000 clones, with roughly 90% observed a single time. Sequenced material: peripheral blood. The receptors stem from a man between 45 and 60 years old with acute or convalescent COVID-19.

The rearrangement joins TRBV19 to TRBJ1-2; 9 bases agree with TRBD1. The germline V gene has CDR1 LNHDA and CDR2 SQIVND (reference sequence). The CDR3 consists of 15 residues. V trimming: 7 bases; J trimming: 0 bases; junction bases outside the gene matches: 6. CDR3 loop: CASKAGTGPNYGYTF. The CDR3 DNA reads as TGTGCCAGTAAGGCGGGGACAGGGCCTAACTATGGCTACACCTTC.

V and J are TRBV14 and TRBJ2-3, with 10 positions matching TRBD2. The CDR3 contains 17 residues. After removal of 2 bases from V and 2 bases from J, the junction contained 7 bases not matched to a gene. Germline V gene data show CDR1 as SGHDN and CDR2 as FVKESK. The CDR3 DNA sequence: TGTGCCAGCAGCCAAACTACACTAGCGGGGATCACAGATACGCAGTATTTT. As protein: CASSQTTLAGITDTQYF.

V usage is TRBV12-3 or TRBV12-4 and J usage is TRBJ2-3, with a tentative D call TRBD2 (5 bases). The CDR3 covers 13 residues. The V and J ends lost 6 bases and 0 bases respectively, with 7 bases between them. The DNA of the CDR3 is TGTGCCAGCAGCGACTATAGCACAGATACGCAGTATTTT. Its protein is CASSDYSTDTQYF.